The entry that follows covers one T cell receptor beta chain sequence. The antigen remains undetermined. Deletions cut 4 bases from V and 6 bases from J, with 7 bases between. Germline V gives CDR1 MGHRA, CDR2 YSYEKL. The CDR3 is 12 amino acids. TCRdb's table, derived via immunoSEQ multiplex PCR, lists solely in-frame clones and lacks some. This table holds 100,000 to 150,000 clones, 70% to 90% found once. The entry originates in a study of T cell responses to AZD1222 COVID-19 vaccine. Whole-study findings and limits: Donors were chiefly white British, with a greater number of females, and clonal diversity was perhaps underestimated. Following two doses of AZD1222, Spike-specific TCR breadth and depth rose. Sampling captured repertoires only after the peak T cell response. The number of AZD1222 recipients seropositive at baseline was only five or six.

The rearrangement links TRBV4-1 to TRBJ1-5; D unresolved. This clonotype originated in an adult in good health. Sequencing was performed on peripheral blood, taken on day 0 of AZD1222 vaccination. DNA for the CDR3: TGCGCCAGCAGCCCCCCTGGTCAGCCCCAGCATTTT. Protein: CASSPPGQPQHF.